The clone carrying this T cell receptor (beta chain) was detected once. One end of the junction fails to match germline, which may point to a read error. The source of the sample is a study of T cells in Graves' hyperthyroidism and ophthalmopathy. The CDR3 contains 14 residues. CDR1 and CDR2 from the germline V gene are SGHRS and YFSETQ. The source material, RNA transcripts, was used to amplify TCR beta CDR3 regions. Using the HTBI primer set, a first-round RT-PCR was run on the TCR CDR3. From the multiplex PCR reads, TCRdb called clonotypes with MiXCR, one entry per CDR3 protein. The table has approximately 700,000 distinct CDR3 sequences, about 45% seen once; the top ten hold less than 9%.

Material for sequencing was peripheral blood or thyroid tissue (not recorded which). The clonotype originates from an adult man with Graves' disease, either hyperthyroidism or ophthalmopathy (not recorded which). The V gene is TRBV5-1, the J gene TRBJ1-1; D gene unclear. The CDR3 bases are TGTGCCAGCAGCTCAGACAAGAGGAACACTGAAGCTTTCTTT. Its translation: CASSSDKRNTEAFF.